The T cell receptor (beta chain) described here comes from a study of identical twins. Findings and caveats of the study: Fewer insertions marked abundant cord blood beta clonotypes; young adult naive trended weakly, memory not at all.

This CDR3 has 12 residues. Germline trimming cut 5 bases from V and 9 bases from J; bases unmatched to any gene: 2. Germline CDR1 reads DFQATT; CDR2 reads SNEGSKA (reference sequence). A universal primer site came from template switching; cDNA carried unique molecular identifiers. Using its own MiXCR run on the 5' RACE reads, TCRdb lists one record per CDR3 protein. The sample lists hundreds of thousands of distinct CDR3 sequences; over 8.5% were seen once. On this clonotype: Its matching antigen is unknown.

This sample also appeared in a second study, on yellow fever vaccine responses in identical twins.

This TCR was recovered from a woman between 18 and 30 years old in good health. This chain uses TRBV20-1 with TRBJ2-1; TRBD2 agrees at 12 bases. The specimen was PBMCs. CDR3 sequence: CSAGLAGFEQFF. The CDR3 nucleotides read TGCAGTGCTGGACTAGCGGGATTTGAGCAGTTCTTC.